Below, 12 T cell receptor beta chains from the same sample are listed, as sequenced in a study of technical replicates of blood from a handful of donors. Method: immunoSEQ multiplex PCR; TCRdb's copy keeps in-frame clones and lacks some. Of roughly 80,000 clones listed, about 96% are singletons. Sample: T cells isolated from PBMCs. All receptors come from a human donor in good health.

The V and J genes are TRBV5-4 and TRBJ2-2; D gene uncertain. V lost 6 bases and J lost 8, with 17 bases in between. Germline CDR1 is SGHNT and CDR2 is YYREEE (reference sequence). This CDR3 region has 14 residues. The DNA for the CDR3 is TGTGCCAGCACCTCCTTACAGTTTCCAGGGGAGCTGTTTTTT. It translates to CASTSLQFPGELFF.

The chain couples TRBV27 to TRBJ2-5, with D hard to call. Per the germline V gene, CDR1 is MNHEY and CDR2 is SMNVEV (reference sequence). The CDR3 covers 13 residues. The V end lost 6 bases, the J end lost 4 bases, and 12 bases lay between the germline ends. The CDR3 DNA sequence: TGTGCCAGCAGCCCAATCGCAGGAGAGACCCAGTACTTC. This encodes CASSPIAGETQYF.

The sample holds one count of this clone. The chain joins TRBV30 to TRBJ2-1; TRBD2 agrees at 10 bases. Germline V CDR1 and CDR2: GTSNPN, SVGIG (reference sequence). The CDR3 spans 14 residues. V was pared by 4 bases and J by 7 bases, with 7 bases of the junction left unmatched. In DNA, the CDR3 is TGTGCCTGGATAACCGGGACTAGCGTAAATGAGCAGTTCTTC. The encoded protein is CAWITGTSVNEQFF.

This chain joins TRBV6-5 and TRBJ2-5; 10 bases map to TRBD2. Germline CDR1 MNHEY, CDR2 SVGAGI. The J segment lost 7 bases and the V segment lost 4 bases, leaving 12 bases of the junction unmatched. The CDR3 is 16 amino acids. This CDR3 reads CASSSSLAGLPGTQYF. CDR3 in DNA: TGTGCCAGCAGTTCGTCACTAGCGGGGCTGCCTGGGACCCAGTACTTC.

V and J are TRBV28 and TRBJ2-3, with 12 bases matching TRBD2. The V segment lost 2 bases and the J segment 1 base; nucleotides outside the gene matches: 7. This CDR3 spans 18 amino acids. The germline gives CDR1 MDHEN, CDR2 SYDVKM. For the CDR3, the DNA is TGTGCCAGCAGTTTACTACCTAGCGGGGGGGTTGGCACAGATACGCAGTATTTT. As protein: CASSLLPSGGVGTDTQYF.

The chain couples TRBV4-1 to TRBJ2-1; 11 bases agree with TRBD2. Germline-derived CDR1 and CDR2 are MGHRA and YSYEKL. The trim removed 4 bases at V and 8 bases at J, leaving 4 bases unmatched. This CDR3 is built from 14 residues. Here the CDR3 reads CASSLTSGSHEQFF. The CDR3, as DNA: TGCGCCAGCAGCCTTACTAGCGGGAGTCATGAGCAGTTCTTC.

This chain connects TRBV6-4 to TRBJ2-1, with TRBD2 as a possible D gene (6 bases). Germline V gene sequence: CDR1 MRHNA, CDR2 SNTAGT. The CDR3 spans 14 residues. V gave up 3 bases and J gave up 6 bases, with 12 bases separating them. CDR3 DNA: TGTGCCAGCAGTGAGGGGCTGGGGGGCAATGAGCAGTTCTTC. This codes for CASSEGLGGNEQFF.

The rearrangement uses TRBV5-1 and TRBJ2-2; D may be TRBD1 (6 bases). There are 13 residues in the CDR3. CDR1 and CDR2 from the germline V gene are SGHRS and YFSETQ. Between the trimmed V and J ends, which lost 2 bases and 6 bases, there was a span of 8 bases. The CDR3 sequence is CASSLTGSGELFF. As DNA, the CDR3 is TGCGCCAGCAGCTTAACAGGGTCCGGGGAGCTGTTTTTT.

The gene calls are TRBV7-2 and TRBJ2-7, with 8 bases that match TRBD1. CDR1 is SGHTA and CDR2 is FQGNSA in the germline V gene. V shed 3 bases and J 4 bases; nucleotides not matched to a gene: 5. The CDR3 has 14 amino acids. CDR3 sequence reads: CASSFMTGAYEQYF. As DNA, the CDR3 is TGTGCCAGCAGCTTTATGACAGGGGCGTACGAGCAGTACTTC. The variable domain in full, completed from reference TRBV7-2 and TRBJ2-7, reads GAGVSQSPSNKVTEKGKDVELRCDPISGHTALYWYRQSLGQGLEFLIYFQGNSAPDKSGLPSDRFSAERTGGSVSTLTIQRTQQEDSAVYLCASSFMTGAYEQYFGPGTRLTVT.

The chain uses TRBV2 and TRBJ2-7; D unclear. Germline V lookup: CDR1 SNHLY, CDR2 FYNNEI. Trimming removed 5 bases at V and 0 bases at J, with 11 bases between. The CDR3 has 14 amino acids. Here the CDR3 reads CASSHDTLSYEQYF. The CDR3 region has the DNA TGTGCCAGCAGTCATGACACTCTCTCCTACGAGCAGTACTTC.

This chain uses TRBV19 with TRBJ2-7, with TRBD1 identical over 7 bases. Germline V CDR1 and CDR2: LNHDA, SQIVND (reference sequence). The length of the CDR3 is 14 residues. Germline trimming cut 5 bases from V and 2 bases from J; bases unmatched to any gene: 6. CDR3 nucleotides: TGTGCCAGTAGTTCACCGGGACAGACCTACGAGCAGTACTTC. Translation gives CASSSPGQTYEQYF.

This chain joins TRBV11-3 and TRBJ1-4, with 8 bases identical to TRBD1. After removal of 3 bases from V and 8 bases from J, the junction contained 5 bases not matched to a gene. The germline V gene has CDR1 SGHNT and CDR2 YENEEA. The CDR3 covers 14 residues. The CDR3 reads CASSFGQGEEKLFF. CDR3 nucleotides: TGTGCCAGCAGCTTCGGACAGGGCGAGGAAAAACTGTTTTTT.